Given below is one TCR beta chain in context. Clones were read by immunoSEQ multiplex PCR, and TCRdb kept only the in-frame ones, dropping some. The data contain 90,000 to 100,000 clones, over 75% of them seen just once; the ten biggest clones take up more than 3.5%. Between the trimmed V and J ends, which lost 0 bases and 4 bases, there was a span of 3 bases. Per the germline V gene, CDR1 is SGHAT and CDR2 is FQNNGV. CDR3 length equals 13 residues. This record comes from a study of control samples from healthy donors and cancer patients. The chain has TRBV11-2 and TRBJ1-4; D ambiguous. Specimen: blood. The clonotype originates from a young woman in good health. The CDR3 sequence: CASSLDGNEKLFF. CDR3 nucleotide sequence: TGTGCCAGCAGCTTAGACGGTAATGAAAAACTGTTTTTT. The whole variable domain, remainder taken from reference TRBV11-2 and TRBJ1-4, is EAGVAQSPRYKIIEKRQSVAFWCNPISGHATLYWYQQILGQGPKLLIQFQNNGVVDDSQLPKDRFSAERLKGVDSTLKIQPAKLEDSAVYLCASSLDGNEKLFFGSGTQLSVL.